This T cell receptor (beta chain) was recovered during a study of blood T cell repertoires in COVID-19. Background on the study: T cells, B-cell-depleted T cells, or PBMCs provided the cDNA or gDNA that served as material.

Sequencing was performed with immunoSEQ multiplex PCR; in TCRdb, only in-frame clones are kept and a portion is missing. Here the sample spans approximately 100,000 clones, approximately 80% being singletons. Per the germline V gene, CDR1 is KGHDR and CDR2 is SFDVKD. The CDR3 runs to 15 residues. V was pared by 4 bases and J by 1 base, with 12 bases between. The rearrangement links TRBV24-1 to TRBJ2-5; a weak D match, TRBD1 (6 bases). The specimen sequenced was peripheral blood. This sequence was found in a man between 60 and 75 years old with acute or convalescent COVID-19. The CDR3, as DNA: TGTGCCACCAGTGACGCCCGGGACATCCAAGAGACCCAGTACTTC. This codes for CATSDARDIQETQYF.